The rows below give T cell receptor beta chains drawn from one sample of a study of Graves' ophthalmopathy and Graves' hyperthyroidism. In TCRdb, the multiplex PCR reads were re-called with MiXCR into one record per CDR3 protein. The sample includes hundreds of thousands of distinct CDR3 sequences, about 44% of them seen just once. Sequencing was performed on peripheral blood. These receptors were taken from an adult man with Graves' ophthalmopathy. The CDR3 runs from the conserved cysteine through the conserved F or W. D genes are given only for firm matches. Clone size is given for some rows only: seen once, a few or many times, or a class if the clone is expanded.

clone_size: NA; j_call: TRBJ2-5; v_call: TRBV12-3/TRBV12-4; d_call: NA; cdr3_aa: CASNLLGGREAETQYF; cdr3_nt: TGTGCCAGCAACCTTTTGGGGGGCAGGGAGGCAGAGACCCAGTACTTC
clone_size: NA; j_call: TRBJ2-7; v_call: TRBV20-1; d_call: NA; cdr3_aa: CSATVSNYEQYF; cdr3_nt: TGCAGTGCTACAGTTTCCAATTACGAGCAGTACTTC
clone_size: NA; j_call: TRBJ1-4; v_call: TRBV19; d_call: NA; cdr3_aa: CASESGRKATNEKLFF; cdr3_nt: TGTGCCAGCGAATCGGGAAGGAAAGCAACTAATGAAAAACTGTTTTTT
clone_size: once; j_call: TRBJ2-7; v_call: TRBV20-1; d_call: NA; cdr3_aa: CSARDRSYEQYF; cdr3_nt: TGCAGTGCTAGAGATCGCAGCTACGAGCAGTACTTC
clone_size: many; j_call: TRBJ1-6; v_call: TRBV7-2; d_call: NA; cdr3_aa: CASSNRDPLHF; cdr3_nt: TGTGCCAGCAGCAACCGGGACCCCCTCCACTTT
clone_size: NA; j_call: TRBJ1-2; v_call: TRBV29-1; d_call: TRBD1; cdr3_aa: CSQGTGRYTF; cdr3_nt: TGCAGTCAGGGGACAGGCCGCTACACCTTC
clone_size: many; j_call: TRBJ1-4; v_call: TRBV10-3; d_call: NA; cdr3_aa: CAISDGGRSTNEKLFF; cdr3_nt: TGTGCCATCAGTGACGGGGGGCGGTCAACTAATGAAAAACTGTTTTTT
clone_size: few; j_call: TRBJ1-3; v_call: TRBV12-3/TRBV12-4; d_call: NA; cdr3_aa: CASSLRVGSSGNTIYF; cdr3_nt: TGTGCCAGCAGTCTCCGGGTCGGAAGCTCTGGAAACACCATATATTTT
clone_size: many; j_call: TRBJ2-7; v_call: TRBV29-1; d_call: NA; cdr3_aa: CSVPSGTTSYEQYF; cdr3_nt: TGCAGCGTTCCTTCGGGGACGACTAGCTACGAGCAGTACTTC
clone_size: NA; j_call: TRBJ1-2; v_call: TRBV25-1; d_call: NA; cdr3_aa: CASSELGVGYDGYTF; cdr3_nt: TGTGCCAGCAGTGAATTGGGAGTCGGTTACGATGGCTACACCTTC
clone_size: NA; j_call: TRBJ1-2; v_call: TRBV5-1; d_call: NA; cdr3_aa: CASSLAGAGPRGYTF; cdr3_nt: TGCGCCAGCAGCTTGGCCGGGGCAGGGCCGAGGGGCTACACCTTC
clone_size: NA; j_call: TRBJ2-6; v_call: TRBV15; d_call: NA; cdr3_aa: CATSSPGSGANVLTF; cdr3_nt: TGTGCCACCAGCAGTCCGGGATCGGGGGCCAACGTCCTGACTTTC
clone_size: many; j_call: TRBJ2-7; v_call: TRBV24-1; d_call: NA; cdr3_aa: CATSPGPTTYEQYF; cdr3_nt: TGTGCCACCAGTCCGGGACCGACGACCTACGAGCAGTACTTC
clone_size: NA; j_call: TRBJ1-1; v_call: TRBV6-6; d_call: NA; cdr3_aa: CASSFRTDRNTEAFF; cdr3_nt: TGTGCCAGCAGTTTCCGGACAGACCGGAACACTGAAGCTTTCTTT
clone_size: many; j_call: TRBJ1-2; v_call: TRBV7-2; d_call: NA; cdr3_aa: CASSGSGTAFGYTF; cdr3_nt: TGTGCCAGCAGCGGGAGTGGGACGGCTTTTGGCTACACCTTC
clone_size: many; j_call: TRBJ1-5; v_call: TRBV7-9; d_call: NA; cdr3_aa: CASKGKGAGPQHF; cdr3_nt: TGTGCCAGTAAGGGCAAAGGCGCCGGGCCCCAGCATTTT
clone_size: many; j_call: TRBJ2-2; v_call: TRBV24-1; d_call: NA; cdr3_aa: CATARTANTGELFF; cdr3_nt: TGTGCCACCGCTCGGACAGCGAACACCGGGGAGCTGTTTTTT
clone_size: NA; j_call: TRBJ1-2; v_call: TRBV29-1; d_call: NA; cdr3_aa: CSGDSLNGYTF; cdr3_nt: TGCAGCGGAGACAGCCTAAACGGCTACACCTTC
clone_size: NA; j_call: TRBJ1-5; v_call: TRBV10-3; d_call: NA; cdr3_aa: CASIAGSGRASNQPQHF; cdr3_nt: TGTGCCAGCATCGCGGGTAGTGGCAGGGCTAGCAATCAGCCCCAGCATTTT
clone_size: many; j_call: TRBJ2-7; v_call: TRBV7-2; d_call: NA; cdr3_aa: CASSFPPTANTYEQYF; cdr3_nt: TGTGCCAGCAGCTTCCCGCCGACAGCCAACACCTACGAGCAGTACTTC
clone_size: few; j_call: TRBJ2-5; v_call: TRBV20-1; d_call: TRBD1; cdr3_aa: CSARVGQGIETQYF; cdr3_nt: TGCAGTGCTAGAGTGGGACAGGGGATCGAGACCCAGTACTTC
clone_size: many; j_call: TRBJ1-1; v_call: TRBV29-1; d_call: TRBD1; cdr3_aa: CSGNRGGRTEAFF; cdr3_nt: TGCAGCGGCAACAGGGGCGGGAGGACTGAAGCTTTCTTT
clone_size: many; j_call: TRBJ1-2; v_call: TRBV7-2; d_call: NA; cdr3_aa: CASSAPTTFPEWGYTF; cdr3_nt: TGTGCCAGCAGCGCACCAACGACGTTCCCAGAGTGGGGCTACACCTTC
clone_size: many; j_call: TRBJ1-4; v_call: TRBV7-9; d_call: NA; cdr3_aa: CASSTRQEKLFF; cdr3_nt: TGTGCCAGCAGCACCCGACAAGAAAAACTGTTTTTT
clone_size: NA; j_call: TRBJ1-1; v_call: TRBV7-8; d_call: TRBD1; cdr3_aa: CASSLRTQGSTEAFF; cdr3_nt: TGTGCCAGCAGCTTACGTACACAGGGGAGCACTGAAGCTTTCTTT
clone_size: many; j_call: TRBJ1-2; v_call: TRBV10-3; d_call: NA; cdr3_aa: CAIRGSTASSDYTF; cdr3_nt: TGTGCCATCAGGGGGTCTACAGCAAGTTCTGACTACACCTTC
clone_size: few; j_call: TRBJ2-2; v_call: TRBV9; d_call: NA; cdr3_aa: CASSVGGSNVAGELFF; cdr3_nt: TGTGCCAGCAGCGTTGGCGGCTCCAATGTGGCCGGGGAGCTGTTTTTT
clone_size: NA; j_call: TRBJ1-2; v_call: TRBV12-3/TRBV12-4; d_call: NA; cdr3_aa: CASSLAGYNYGYTF; cdr3_nt: TGTGCCAGCAGTTTAGCCGGATATAACTATGGCTACACCTTC
clone_size: NA; j_call: TRBJ1-5; v_call: TRBV11-2; d_call: NA; cdr3_aa: CASSPTAAFGNQPQHF; cdr3_nt: TGTGCCAGCAGCCCCACGGCGGCATTTGGCAATCAGCCCCAGCATTTT
clone_size: NA; j_call: TRBJ1-2; v_call: TRBV15; d_call: TRBD1; cdr3_aa: CATSRSGQGARYGYTF; cdr3_nt: TGTGCCACCAGCAGATCGGGACAGGGGGCACGGTATGGCTACACCTTC
clone_size: few; j_call: TRBJ2-7; v_call: TRBV19; d_call: TRBD1; cdr3_aa: CASSGSPGQGAIYEQYF; cdr3_nt: TGTGCCAGTAGTGGGTCCCCGGGACAGGGGGCTATCTACGAGCAGTACTTC
clone_size: many; j_call: TRBJ1-2; v_call: TRBV2; d_call: NA; cdr3_aa: CASRGEHYGYTF; cdr3_nt: TGTGCCAGCAGAGGGGAGCACTATGGCTACACCTTC
clone_size: few; j_call: TRBJ1-4; v_call: TRBV7-8; d_call: NA; cdr3_aa: CASSLGQVFSWTNEKLFF; cdr3_nt: TGTGCCAGCAGCTTAGGGCAGGTGTTTAGTTGGACTAATGAAAAACTGTTTTTT
clone_size: many; j_call: TRBJ2-7; v_call: TRBV19; d_call: TRBD1; cdr3_aa: CASSGDRDHEQYF; cdr3_nt: TGTGCCAGTAGTGGCGACAGGGACCACGAGCAGTACTTC
clone_size: many; j_call: TRBJ1-1; v_call: TRBV19; d_call: TRBD1; cdr3_aa: CASRWTGYTEAFF; cdr3_nt: TGTGCCAGTAGATGGACAGGGTACACTGAAGCTTTCTTT
clone_size: NA; j_call: TRBJ1-6; v_call: TRBV19; d_call: NA; cdr3_aa: CASSITGPRDSPLHF; cdr3_nt: TGTGCCAGTAGTATCACCGGCCCCAGGGATTCACCCCTCCACTTT
clone_size: NA; j_call: TRBJ2-7; v_call: TRBV5-6; d_call: NA; cdr3_aa: CASSSGTTIYEQYF; cdr3_nt: TGTGCCAGCAGCTCCGGGACAACCATCTACGAGCAGTACTTC
clone_size: NA; j_call: TRBJ1-5; v_call: TRBV5-8; d_call: NA; cdr3_aa: CASRKMARVVQPQHF; cdr3_nt: TGTGCCAGCCGTAAAATGGCCAGGGTTGTTCAGCCCCAGCATTTT
clone_size: NA; j_call: TRBJ1-2; v_call: TRBV29-1; d_call: NA; cdr3_aa: CSVHRGTGENYGYTF; cdr3_nt: TGCAGCGTTCACCGAGGGACGGGGGAAAACTATGGCTACACCTTC
clone_size: NA; j_call: TRBJ2-6; v_call: TRBV29-1; d_call: NA; cdr3_aa: CSVEPGSAGANVLTF; cdr3_nt: TGCAGCGTTGAACCGGGGAGCGCTGGGGCCAACGTCCTGACTTTC
clone_size: NA; j_call: TRBJ2-7; v_call: TRBV29-1; d_call: NA; cdr3_aa: CSAAEGKGYEQYF; cdr3_nt: TGCAGCGCCGCGGAGGGGAAGGGCTACGAGCAGTACTTC
clone_size: NA; j_call: TRBJ2-2; v_call: TRBV12-3/TRBV12-4; d_call: NA; cdr3_aa: CASSLDYQNTGELFF; cdr3_nt: TGTGCCAGCAGTTTAGACTACCAGAACACCGGGGAGCTGTTTTTT
clone_size: NA; j_call: TRBJ2-6; v_call: TRBV2; d_call: NA; cdr3_aa: CESSGGTGANVLTF; cdr3_nt: TGTGAGAGCAGTGGGGGAACTGGGGCCAACGTCCTGACTTTC
clone_size: NA; j_call: TRBJ1-1; v_call: TRBV9; d_call: NA; cdr3_aa: CASSDRDFMNTEAFF; cdr3_nt: TGTGCCAGCAGCGACAGGGATTTTATGAACACTGAAGCTTTCTTT
clone_size: NA; j_call: TRBJ2-7; v_call: TRBV14; d_call: TRBD1; cdr3_aa: CASSLEDRGSAYEQYF; cdr3_nt: TGTGCCAGCAGCTTAGAAGACAGGGGGTCAGCCTACGAGCAGTACTTC
clone_size: many; j_call: TRBJ2-7; v_call: TRBV11-2; d_call: TRBD1; cdr3_aa: CASSKTGDREQYF; cdr3_nt: TGTGCCAGCAGCAAGACAGGGGATCGAGAGCAGTACTTC
clone_size: NA; j_call: TRBJ2-7; v_call: TRBV6-1; d_call: NA; cdr3_aa: CASHLDITYEQYF; cdr3_nt: TGTGCCAGCCATTTGGACATTACCTACGAGCAGTACTTC
clone_size: many; j_call: TRBJ1-6; v_call: TRBV11-2; d_call: NA; cdr3_aa: CASTLMTNSPLHF; cdr3_nt: TGTGCCAGCACCCTGATGACCAATTCACCCCTCCACTTT
clone_size: many; j_call: TRBJ1-5; v_call: TRBV2; d_call: NA; cdr3_aa: CASSEISSNQPQHF; cdr3_nt: TGTGCCAGCAGTGAGATATCGAGCAATCAGCCCCAGCATTTT
clone_size: NA; j_call: TRBJ1-6; v_call: TRBV7-9; d_call: NA; cdr3_aa: CASSLGGLPLHF; cdr3_nt: TGTGCCAGCAGCTTAGGAGGTCTGCCCCTCCACTTT
clone_size: NA; j_call: TRBJ1-2; v_call: TRBV2; d_call: NA; cdr3_aa: CASSPRDTEGYGYTF; cdr3_nt: TGTGCCAGCTCCCCCCGGGACACCGAGGGCTATGGCTACACCTTC
clone_size: few; j_call: TRBJ2-7; v_call: TRBV5-8; d_call: TRBD1; cdr3_aa: CASSLGGQISSYEQYF; cdr3_nt: TGTGCCAGCAGCTTGGGGGGACAGATCAGCTCCTACGAGCAGTACTTC
clone_size: NA; j_call: TRBJ1-3; v_call: TRBV29-1; d_call: TRBD1; cdr3_aa: CSQDHGQGVLSWRGNTIYF; cdr3_nt: TGCAGCCAAGACCACGGACAGGGGGTTCTCTCGTGGCGTGGAAACACCATATATTTT
clone_size: many; j_call: TRBJ2-5; v_call: TRBV20-1; d_call: NA; cdr3_aa: CSARPGREETQYF; cdr3_nt: TGCAGTGCAAGACCGGGCAGGGAAGAGACCCAGTACTTC
clone_size: NA; j_call: TRBJ2-7; v_call: TRBV11-2; d_call: NA; cdr3_aa: CASSSPPSKDYEQYF; cdr3_nt: TGTGCCAGCAGCTCACCCCCGTCAAAAGACTACGAGCAGTACTTC